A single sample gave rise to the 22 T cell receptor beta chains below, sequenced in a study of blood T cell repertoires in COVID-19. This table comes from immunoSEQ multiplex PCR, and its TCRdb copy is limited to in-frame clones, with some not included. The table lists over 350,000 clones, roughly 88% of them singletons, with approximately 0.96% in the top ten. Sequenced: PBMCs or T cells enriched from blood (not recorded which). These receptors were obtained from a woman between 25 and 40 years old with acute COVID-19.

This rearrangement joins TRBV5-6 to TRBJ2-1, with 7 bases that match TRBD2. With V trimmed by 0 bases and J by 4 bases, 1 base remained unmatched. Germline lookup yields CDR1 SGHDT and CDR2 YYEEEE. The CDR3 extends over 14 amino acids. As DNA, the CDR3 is TGTGCCAGCAGCTTGGGGACTAGTTACAATGAGCAGTTCTTC. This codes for CASSLGTSYNEQFF.

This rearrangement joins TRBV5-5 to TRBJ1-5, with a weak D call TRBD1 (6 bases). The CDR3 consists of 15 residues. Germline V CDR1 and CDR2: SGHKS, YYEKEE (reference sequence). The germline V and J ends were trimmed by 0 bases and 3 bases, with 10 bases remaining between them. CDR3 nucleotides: TGTGCCAGCAGCTTGGAAGGACAGCTCAATCAGCCCCAGCATTTT. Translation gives CASSLEGQLNQPQHF.

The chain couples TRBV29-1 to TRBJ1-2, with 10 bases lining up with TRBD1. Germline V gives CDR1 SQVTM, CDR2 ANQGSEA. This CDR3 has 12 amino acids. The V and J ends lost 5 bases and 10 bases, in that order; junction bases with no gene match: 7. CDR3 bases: TGCAGCGTTCTTGCCGGGACAGGGGACTACACCTTC. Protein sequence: CSVLAGTGDYTF.

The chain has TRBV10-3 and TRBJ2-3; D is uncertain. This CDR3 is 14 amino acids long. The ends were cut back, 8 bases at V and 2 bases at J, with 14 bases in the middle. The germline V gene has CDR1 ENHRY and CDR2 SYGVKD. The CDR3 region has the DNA TGTGCCATCGCCCGGTTTCTACCCACAGATACGCAGTATTTT. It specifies CAIARFLPTDTQYF.

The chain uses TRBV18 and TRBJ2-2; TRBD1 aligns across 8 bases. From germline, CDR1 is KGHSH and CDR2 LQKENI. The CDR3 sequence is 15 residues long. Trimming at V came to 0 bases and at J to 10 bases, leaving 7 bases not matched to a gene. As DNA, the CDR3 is TGTGCCAGCTCACCACCCAATCGACAGGGGACGGAGCTGTTTTTT. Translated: CASSPPNRQGTELFF.

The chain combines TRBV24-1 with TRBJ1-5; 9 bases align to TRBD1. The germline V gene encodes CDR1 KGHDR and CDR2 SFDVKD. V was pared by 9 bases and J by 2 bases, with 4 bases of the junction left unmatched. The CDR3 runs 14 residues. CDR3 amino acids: CATSGQGGNQPQHF. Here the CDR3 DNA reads TGTGCCACCTCGGGACAGGGCGGCAATCAGCCCCAGCATTTT.

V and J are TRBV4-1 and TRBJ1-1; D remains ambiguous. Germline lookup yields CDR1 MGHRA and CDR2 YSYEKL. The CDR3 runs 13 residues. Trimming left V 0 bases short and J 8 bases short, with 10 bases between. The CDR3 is CASSQDLRREAFF. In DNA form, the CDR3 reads TGCGCCAGCAGCCAAGATTTACGCCGGGAAGCTTTCTTT.

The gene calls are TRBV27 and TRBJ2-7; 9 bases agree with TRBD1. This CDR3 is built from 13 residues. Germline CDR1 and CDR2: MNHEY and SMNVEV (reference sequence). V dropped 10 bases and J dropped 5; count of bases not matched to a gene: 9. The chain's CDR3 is CAISDRGTHEQYF. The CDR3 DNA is TGTGCCATCTCGGACAGGGGAACCCACGAGCAGTACTTC.

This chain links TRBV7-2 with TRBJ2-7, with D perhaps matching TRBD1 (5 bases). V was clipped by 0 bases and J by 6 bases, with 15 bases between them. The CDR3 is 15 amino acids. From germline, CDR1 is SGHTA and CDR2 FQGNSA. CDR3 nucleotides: TGTGCCAGCAGCTTAGCGCCTCCAGGGTACTCCGAGCAGTACTTC. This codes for CASSLAPPGYSEQYF.

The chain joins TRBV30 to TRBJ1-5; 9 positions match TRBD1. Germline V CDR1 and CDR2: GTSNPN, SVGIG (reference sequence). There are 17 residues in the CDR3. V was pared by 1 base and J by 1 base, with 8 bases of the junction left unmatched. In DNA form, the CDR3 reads TGTGCCTGGAGTGGGGGACAGGGATCGATGAGCAATCAGCCCCAGCATTTT. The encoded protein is CAWSGGQGSMSNQPQHF. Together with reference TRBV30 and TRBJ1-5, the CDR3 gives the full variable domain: SQTIHQWPATLVQPVGSPLSLECTVEGTSNPNLYWYRQAAGRGLQLLFYSVGIGQISSEVPQNLSASRPQDRQFILSSKKLLLSDSGFYLCAWSGGQGSMSNQPQHFGDGTRLSIL.

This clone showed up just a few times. CDR3 DNA sequence: TGTGCTAGTGGTTTGCGGGACAGGTTTTCCTACGAGCAGTACTTC. It yields the protein CASGLRDRFSYEQYF. The chain couples TRBV12-5 to TRBJ2-7; TRBD1 matches 8 bases. The CDR3 contains 15 residues. Germline CDR1 reads LGHNT; CDR2 reads FRNRAP. V dropped 2 bases and J dropped 1; count of bases not matched to a gene: 4. Filled out from reference TRBV12-5 and TRBJ2-7, the complete variable domain reads DARVTQTPRHKVTEMGQEVTMRCQPILGHNTVFWYRQTMMQGLELLAYFRNRAPLDDSGMPKDRFSAEMPDATLATLKIQPSEPRDSAVYFCASGLRDRFSYEQYFGPGTRLTVT.

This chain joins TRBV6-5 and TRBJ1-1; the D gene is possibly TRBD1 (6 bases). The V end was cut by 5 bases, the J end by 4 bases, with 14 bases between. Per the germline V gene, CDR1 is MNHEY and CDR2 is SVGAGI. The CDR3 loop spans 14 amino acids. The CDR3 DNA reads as TGTGCCAGCAGTCTAGATGGACAGCTCACTGAAGCTTTCTTT. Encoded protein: CASSLDGQLTEAFF.

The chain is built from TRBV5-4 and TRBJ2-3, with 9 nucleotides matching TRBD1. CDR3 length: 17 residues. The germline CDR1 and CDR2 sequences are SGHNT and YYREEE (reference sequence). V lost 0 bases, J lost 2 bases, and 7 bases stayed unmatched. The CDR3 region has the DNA TGTGCCAGCAGCTTGGCGGGACAGGGAAGCCCCACAGATACGCAGTATTTT. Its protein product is CASSLAGQGSPTDTQYF.

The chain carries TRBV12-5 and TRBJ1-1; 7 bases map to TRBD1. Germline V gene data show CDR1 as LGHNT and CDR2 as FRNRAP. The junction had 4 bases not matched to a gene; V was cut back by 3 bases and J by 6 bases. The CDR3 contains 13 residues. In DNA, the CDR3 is TGTGCTAGTGGTTTAACAGGGGCCTCTGAAGCTTTCTTT. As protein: CASGLTGASEAFF.

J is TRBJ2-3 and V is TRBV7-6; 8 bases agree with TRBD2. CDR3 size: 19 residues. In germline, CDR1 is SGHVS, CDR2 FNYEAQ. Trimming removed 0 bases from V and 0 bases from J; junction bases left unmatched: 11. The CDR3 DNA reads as TGTGCCAGCAGCTTAGCTGGGCGGGGGGCCCTCCTTAGCACAGATACGCAGTATTTT. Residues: CASSLAGRGALLSTDTQYF.

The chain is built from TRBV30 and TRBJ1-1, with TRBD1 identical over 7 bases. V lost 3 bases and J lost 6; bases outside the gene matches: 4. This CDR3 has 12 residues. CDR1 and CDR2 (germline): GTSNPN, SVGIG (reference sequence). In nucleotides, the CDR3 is TGTGCCTGGAGGGGACAGTGGGCTGAAGCTTTCTTT. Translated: CAWRGQWAEAFF.

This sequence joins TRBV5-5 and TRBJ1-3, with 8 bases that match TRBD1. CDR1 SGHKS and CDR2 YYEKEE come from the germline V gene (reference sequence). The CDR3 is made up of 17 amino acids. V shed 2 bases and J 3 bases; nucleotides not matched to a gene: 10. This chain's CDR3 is CASSFLLRGTGGNTIYF. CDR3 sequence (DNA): TGTGCCAGCAGCTTCCTCCTGCGGGGGACAGGTGGAAACACCATATATTTT.

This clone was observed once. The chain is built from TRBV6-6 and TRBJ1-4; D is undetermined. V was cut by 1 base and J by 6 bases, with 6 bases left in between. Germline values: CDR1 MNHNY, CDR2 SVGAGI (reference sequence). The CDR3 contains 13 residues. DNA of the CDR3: TGTGCCAGCAGTTACTTCTTCTATGAAAAACTGTTTTTT. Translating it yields CASSYFFYEKLFF.

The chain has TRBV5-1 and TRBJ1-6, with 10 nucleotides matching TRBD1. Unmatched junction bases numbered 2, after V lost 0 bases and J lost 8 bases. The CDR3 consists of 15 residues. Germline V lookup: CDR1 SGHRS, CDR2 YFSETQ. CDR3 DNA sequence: TGCGCCAGCAGCTTGGTGACAGGGGGCGATTCACCCCTCCACTTT. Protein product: CASSLVTGGDSPLHF.

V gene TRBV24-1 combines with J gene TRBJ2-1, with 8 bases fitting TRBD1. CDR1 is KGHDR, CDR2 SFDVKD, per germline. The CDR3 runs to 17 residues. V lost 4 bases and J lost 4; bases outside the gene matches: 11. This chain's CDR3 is CATSDAPGDRIYNEQFF. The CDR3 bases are TGTGCCACCAGTGACGCCCCGGGGGACAGGATTTACAATGAGCAGTTCTTC.

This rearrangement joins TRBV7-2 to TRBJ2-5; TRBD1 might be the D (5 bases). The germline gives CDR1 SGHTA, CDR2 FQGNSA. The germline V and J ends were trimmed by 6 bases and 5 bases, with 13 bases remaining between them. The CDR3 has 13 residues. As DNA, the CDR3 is TGTGCCAGCAGAGGGGCCAGTAGGGAGACCCAGTACTTC. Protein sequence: CASRGASRETQYF.

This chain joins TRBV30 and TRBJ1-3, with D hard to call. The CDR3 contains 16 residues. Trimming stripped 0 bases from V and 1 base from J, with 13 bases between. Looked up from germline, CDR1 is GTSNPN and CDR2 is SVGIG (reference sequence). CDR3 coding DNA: TGTGCCTGGAGTGTACTTGCGACACAATCTGGAAACACCATATATTTT. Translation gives CAWSVLATQSGNTIYF. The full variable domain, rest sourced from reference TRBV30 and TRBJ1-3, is SQTIHQWPATLVQPVGSPLSLECTVEGTSNPNLYWYRQAAGRGLQLLFYSVGIGQISSEVPQNLSASRPQDRQFILSSKKLLLSDSGFYLCAWSVLATQSGNTIYFGEGSWLTVV.